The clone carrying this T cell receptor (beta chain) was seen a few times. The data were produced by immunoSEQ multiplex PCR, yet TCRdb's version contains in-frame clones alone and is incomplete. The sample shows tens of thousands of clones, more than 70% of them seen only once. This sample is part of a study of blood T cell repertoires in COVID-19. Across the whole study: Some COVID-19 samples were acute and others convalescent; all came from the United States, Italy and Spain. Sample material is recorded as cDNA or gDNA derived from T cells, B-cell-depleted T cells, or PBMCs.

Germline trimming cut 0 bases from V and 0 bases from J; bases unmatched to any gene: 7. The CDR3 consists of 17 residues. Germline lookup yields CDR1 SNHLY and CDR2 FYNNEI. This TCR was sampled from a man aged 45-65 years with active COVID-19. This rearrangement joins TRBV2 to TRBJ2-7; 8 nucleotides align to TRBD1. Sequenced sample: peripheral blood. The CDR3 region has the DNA TGTGCCAGCAGTGAAGCCCCTACAGGGGGGAGCTCCTACGAGCAGTACTTC. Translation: CASSEAPTGGSSYEQYF.